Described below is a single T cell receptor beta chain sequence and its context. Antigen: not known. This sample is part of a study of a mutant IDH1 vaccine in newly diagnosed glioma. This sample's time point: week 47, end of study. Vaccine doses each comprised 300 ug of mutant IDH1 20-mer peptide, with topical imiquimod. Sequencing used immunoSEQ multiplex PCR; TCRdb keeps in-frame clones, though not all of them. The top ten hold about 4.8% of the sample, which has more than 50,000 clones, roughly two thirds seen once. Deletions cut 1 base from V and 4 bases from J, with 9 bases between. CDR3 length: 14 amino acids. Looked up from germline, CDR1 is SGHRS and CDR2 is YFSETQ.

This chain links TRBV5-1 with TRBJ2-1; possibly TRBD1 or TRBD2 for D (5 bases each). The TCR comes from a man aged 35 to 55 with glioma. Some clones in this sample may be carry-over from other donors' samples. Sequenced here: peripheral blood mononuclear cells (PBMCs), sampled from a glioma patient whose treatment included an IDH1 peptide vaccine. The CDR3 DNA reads TGCGCCAGCAGCTTGCAGGGAGAATACAATGAGCAGTTCTTC. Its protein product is CASSLQGEYNEQFF.